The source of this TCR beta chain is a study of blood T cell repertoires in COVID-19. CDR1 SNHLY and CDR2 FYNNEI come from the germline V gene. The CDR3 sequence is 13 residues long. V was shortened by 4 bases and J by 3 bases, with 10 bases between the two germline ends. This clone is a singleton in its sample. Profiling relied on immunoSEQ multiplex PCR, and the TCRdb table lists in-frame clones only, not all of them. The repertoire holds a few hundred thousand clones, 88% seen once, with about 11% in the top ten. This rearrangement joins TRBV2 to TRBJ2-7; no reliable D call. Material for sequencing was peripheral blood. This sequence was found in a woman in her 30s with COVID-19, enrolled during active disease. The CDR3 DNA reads TGTGCCAGCAGTGTTTTGGTGAGCTACGAGCAGTACTTC. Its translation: CASSVLVSYEQYF. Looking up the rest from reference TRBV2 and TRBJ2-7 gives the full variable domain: EPEVTQTPSHQVTQMGQEVILRCVPISNHLYFYWYRQILGQKVEFLVSFYNNEISEKSEIFDDQFSVERPDGSNFTLKIRSTKLEDSAMYFCASSVLVSYEQYFGPGTRLTVT.